Listed below are T cell receptor beta chains from one sample, sequenced in a study of cytomegalovirus exposure and HLA in healthy donors. The assay was immunoSEQ multiplex PCR, and TCRdb's table has in-frame clones only and misses some. The table shows 120,000 or so clones, with around 70% occurring only once. The sample taken for sequencing was PBMCs. The receptor set was obtained from a woman in her forties in good health and CMV-seropositive. Each CDR3 is given with its conserved first and last residue. The D gene is left open where the match is weak. The listing skips clone size in some rows; elsewhere it reads once, few, many or a size class.

V gene	D gene	clone size	J gene	CDR3 protein	CDR3 DNA
TRBV7-2	-	-	TRBJ1-6	CASSPQGRGSPLHF	TGTGCCAGCAGCCCACAGGGACGCGGTTCACCCCTCCACTTT
TRBV18	TRBD1	once	TRBJ1-5	CASSPRQGMNQPQHF	TGTGCCAGCTCACCACGACAGGGGATGAATCAGCCCCAGCATTTT
TRBV6-1	-	-	TRBJ1-6	CASSEGSPADSPLHF	TGTGCCAGCAGTGAAGGCAGTCCCGCGGATTCACCCCTCCACTTT
TRBV9	-	-	TRBJ1-1	CASREVRTEAFF	TGTGCCAGCAGGGAGGTCCGGACTGAAGCTTTCTTT
TRBV14	TRBD2	once	TRBJ2-1	CASSPKGLAASYNEQFF	TGTGCCAGCAGCCCCAAAGGACTAGCGGCATCCTACAATGAGCAGTTCTTC
TRBV5-4	-	-	TRBJ1-1	CASSSQENTEAFF	TGTGCCAGCAGCTCACAGGAAAACACTGAAGCTTTCTTT
TRBV13	-	-	TRBJ2-1	CASSTRLGSEQFF	TGTGCCAGCAGCACTAGACTAGGATCGGAGCAGTTCTTC
TRBV11-1	-	-	TRBJ1-4	CASSSQGNEKLFF	TGTGCCAGCAGCTCGCAGGGAAATGAAAAACTGTTTTTT
TRBV25-1	-	-	TRBJ1-2	CAISQGKGYGYTF	TGTGCCATCTCCCAGGGAAAGGGCTATGGCTACACCTTC
TRBV5-4	TRBD2	few	TRBJ2-5	CASSGRLAGVETQYF	TGTGCCAGCAGCGGAAGACTAGCGGGGGTAGAGACCCAGTACTTC
TRBV2	-	-	TRBJ1-4	CASSDRTEGEKLFF	TGTGCCAGCAGCGACCGGACAGAAGGAGAAAAACTGTTTTTT
TRBV10-3	TRBD1	many	TRBJ1-4	CAISERQGAEKLFF	TGTGCCATCAGTGAGAGGCAGGGGGCTGAAAAACTGTTTTTT
TRBV6-5	-	-	TRBJ1-1	CASSYSRGNTEAFF	TGTGCCAGCAGTTACTCGAGAGGGAACACTGAAGCTTTCTTT
TRBV5-1	-	-	TRBJ1-5	CASSLSSNQPQHF	TGCGCCAGCAGCTTGTCTAGTAATCAGCCCCAGCATTTT
TRBV2	TRBD1	-	TRBJ1-5	CASSGTGSQPQHF	TGTGCCAGCAGTGGGACAGGGAGTCAGCCCCAGCATTTT
TRBV7-2	-	-	TRBJ1-3	CASSLAGPTSGNTIYF	TGTGCCAGCAGCTTAGCGGGGCCGACCTCTGGAAACACCATATATTTT
TRBV18	TRBD1	-	TRBJ1-5	CASSPKPTGDQPQHF	TGTGCCAGCTCCCCGAAACCGACAGGGGATCAGCCCCAGCATTTT
TRBV2	TRBD1	-	TRBJ1-6	CASSPPGQGVRSPLHF	TGTGCCAGCAGCCCTCCCGGACAGGGGGTACGTTCACCCCTCCACTTT
TRBV6-5	TRBD2	-	TRBJ2-1	CASIGGGGRYNEQFF	TGTGCCAGCATAGGCGGGGGGGGCCGCTACAATGAGCAGTTCTTC
TRBV6-6	TRBD2	-	TRBJ2-1	CASSQLAGGGDEQFF	TGTGCCAGCAGTCAACTAGCGGGGGGGGGTGATGAGCAGTTCTTC
TRBV18	-	-	TRBJ1-3	CASSPPPQGNTIYF	TGTGCCAGCTCACCACCGCCACAAGGAAACACCATATATTTT
TRBV12-5	TRBD1	once	TRBJ1-1	CALDRATEAFF	TGTGCCCTCGACAGGGCGACTGAAGCTTTCTTT
TRBV6-6	TRBD1	-	TRBJ2-7	CASSPMSRDRDEQYF	TGTGCCAGCAGTCCCATGTCCCGGGACAGGGACGAGCAGTACTTC
TRBV2	-	few	TRBJ1-2	CARPSDGRRYGYTF	TGTGCCCGTCCTTCCGACGGGAGAAGGTATGGCTACACCTTC
TRBV29-1	-	-	TRBJ1-6	CSGRRVDSPLHF	TGCAGCGGAAGGAGGGTCGATTCACCCCTCCACTTT
TRBV18	-	-	TRBJ2-5	CASSPTEWRETQYF	TGTGCCAGCTCCCCGACGGAATGGAGAGAGACCCAGTACTTC
TRBV6-5	-	-	TRBJ1-1	CASSRRNTEAFF	TGTGCCAGCAGTCGGAGGAACACTGAAGCTTTCTTT
TRBV10-3	-	-	TRBJ2-3	CASGDPLDTQYF	TGTGCCTCCGGGGATCCTCTAGATACGCAGTATTTT
TRBV2	TRBD1	-	TRBJ1-4	CASSPTAGGINEKLFF	TGTGCCAGCAGTCCCACCGCAGGGGGGATTAATGAAAAACTGTTTTTT
TRBV4-2	TRBD2	few	TRBJ2-3	CASSQDPAGVSDTQYF	TGTGCCAGCAGCCAAGATCCTGCGGGGGTGTCAGATACGCAGTATTTT
TRBV5-4	-	-	TRBJ1-1	CASSKGPSGGEAFF	TGTGCCAGCAGCAAGGGACCCTCGGGAGGTGAAGCTTTCTTT
TRBV6-6	-	-	TRBJ1-4	CASSPVMTTNEKLFF	TGTGCCAGCAGCCCGGTTATGACAACTAATGAAAAACTGTTTTTT
TRBV5-4	-	-	TRBJ2-7	CASSSPRGFSEQYF	TGTGCCAGCAGCAGCCCCCGCGGATTTAGCGAGCAGTACTTC
TRBV2	TRBD1	-	TRBJ1-6	CASSVLGQGVTHSPLHF	TGTGCCAGCAGCGTATTGGGACAGGGGGTTACTCATTCACCCCTCCACTTT
TRBV4-3	-	-	TRBJ1-6	CASLERGNKNSPLHF	TGCGCCAGCTTAGAGAGAGGGAACAAAAATTCACCCCTCCACTTT
TRBV10-1	TRBD2	-	TRBJ2-2	CASSESLAGGHDTGELFF	TGCGCCAGCAGTGAGTCACTAGCGGGGGGGCACGACACCGGGGAGCTGTTTTTT
TRBV4-3	-	-	TRBJ1-1	CASSQEGGGESTEAFF	TGCGCCAGCAGCCAAGAAGGGGGGGGCGAAAGCACTGAAGCTTTCTTT
TRBV9	TRBD1	-	TRBJ1-2	CASSSRTGDYGYTF	TGTGCCAGCAGCTCCCGGACAGGGGACTATGGCTACACCTTC
TRBV5-1	-	-	TRBJ1-2	CASSLERAHYGYTF	TGCGCCAGCAGCTTGGAGAGGGCTCACTATGGCTACACCTTC
TRBV27	-	-	TRBJ1-3	CASGLAGENTIYF	TGTGCCAGCGGATTAGCAGGGGAAAACACCATATATTTT
TRBV7-2	-	-	TRBJ1-2	CASSLALLQGYTF	TGTGCCAGCAGCTTAGCGCTCCTCCAGGGCTACACCTTC
TRBV19	-	-	TRBJ2-1	CASSIGGLGRWQFF	TGTGCCAGTAGTATAGGGGGCCTGGGTCGTTGGCAGTTCTTC
TRBV9	-	-	TRBJ2-7	CASSRDWASEQYF	TGTGCCAGCAGCCGTGATTGGGCCTCCGAGCAGTACTTC
TRBV7-9	-	-	TRBJ2-2	CASSPNRVSGELFF	TGTGCCAGCAGCCCGAACAGGGTGTCCGGGGAGCTGTTTTTT
TRBV4-3	TRBD1	-	TRBJ1-5	CASSQDWGGRTGSHQPQHF	TGCGCCAGCAGCCAAGATTGGGGGGGCCGGACAGGGTCGCATCAGCCCCAGCATTTT
TRBV5-6	-	-	TRBJ1-1	CTSSFQGRNTEAFF	TGTACCAGCAGCTTCCAGGGTAGGAACACTGAAGCTTTCTTT
TRBV7-2	TRBD1	-	TRBJ2-7	CASSLVGTEYYEQYF	TGTGCCAGCAGCTTAGTGGGGACAGAGTACTACGAGCAGTACTTC
TRBV7-2	TRBD1	-	TRBJ2-7	CASSFRTGTYEQYF	TGTGCCAGCAGCTTCCGGACAGGGACCTACGAGCAGTACTTC
TRBV2	-	-	TRBJ1-1	CASSSLRGTEAFF	TGTGCCAGCAGTTCCCTACGGGGCACTGAAGCTTTCTTT
TRBV18	-	-	TRBJ2-7	CASSPRGDEQYF	TGTGCCAGCTCACCACGGGGGGACGAGCAGTACTTC
TRBV2	-	-	TRBJ2-7	CASSEGGRTTINF	TGTGCCAGCAGTGAAGGGGGCAGAACTACTATCAACTTC
TRBV4-1	-	once	TRBJ2-7	CASSQGWGGWRGSYEQYF	TGCGCCAGCAGCCAAGGGTGGGGTGGATGGAGGGGCTCCTACGAGCAGTACTTC
TRBV9	-	-	TRBJ2-5	CASSALGETQYF	TGTGCCAGCAGCGCCCTCGGGGAGACCCAGTACTTC
TRBV29-1	-	-	TRBJ2-5	CSVELVAGQETQYF	TGCAGCGTTGAACTAGTGGCGGGGCAAGAGACCCAGTACTTC